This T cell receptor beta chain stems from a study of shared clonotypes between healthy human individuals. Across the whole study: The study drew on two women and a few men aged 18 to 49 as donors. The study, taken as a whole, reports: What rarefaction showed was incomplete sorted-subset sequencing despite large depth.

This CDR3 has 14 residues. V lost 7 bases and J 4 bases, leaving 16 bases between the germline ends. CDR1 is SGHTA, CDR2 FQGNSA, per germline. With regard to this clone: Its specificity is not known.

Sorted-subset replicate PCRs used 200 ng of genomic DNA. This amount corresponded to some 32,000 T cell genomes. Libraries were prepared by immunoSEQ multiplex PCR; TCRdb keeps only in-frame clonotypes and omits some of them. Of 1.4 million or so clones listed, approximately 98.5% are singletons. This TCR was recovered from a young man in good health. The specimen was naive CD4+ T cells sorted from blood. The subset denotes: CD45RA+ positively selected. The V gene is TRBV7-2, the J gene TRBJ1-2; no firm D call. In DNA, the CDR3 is TGTGCCAGCACCGTCCCGCCCGGGATCTATGGCTACACCTTC. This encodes CASTVPPGIYGYTF.